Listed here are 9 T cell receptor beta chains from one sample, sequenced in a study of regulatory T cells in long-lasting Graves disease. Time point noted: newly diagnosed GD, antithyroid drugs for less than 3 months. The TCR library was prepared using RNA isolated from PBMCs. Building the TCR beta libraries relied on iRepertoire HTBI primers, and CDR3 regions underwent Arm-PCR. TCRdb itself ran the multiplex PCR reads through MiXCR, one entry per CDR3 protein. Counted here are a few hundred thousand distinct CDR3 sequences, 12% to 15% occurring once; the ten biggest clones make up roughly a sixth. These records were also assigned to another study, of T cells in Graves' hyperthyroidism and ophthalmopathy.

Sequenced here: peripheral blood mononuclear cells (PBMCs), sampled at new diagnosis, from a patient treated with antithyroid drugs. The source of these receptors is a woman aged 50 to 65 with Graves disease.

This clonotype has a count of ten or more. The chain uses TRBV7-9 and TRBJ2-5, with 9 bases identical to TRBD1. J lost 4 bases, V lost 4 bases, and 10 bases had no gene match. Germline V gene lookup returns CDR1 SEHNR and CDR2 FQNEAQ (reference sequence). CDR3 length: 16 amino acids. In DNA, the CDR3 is TGTGCCAGCAGCTCAATCGGGACAGGGTCGGGAGAGACCCAGTACTTC. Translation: CASSSIGTGSGETQYF.

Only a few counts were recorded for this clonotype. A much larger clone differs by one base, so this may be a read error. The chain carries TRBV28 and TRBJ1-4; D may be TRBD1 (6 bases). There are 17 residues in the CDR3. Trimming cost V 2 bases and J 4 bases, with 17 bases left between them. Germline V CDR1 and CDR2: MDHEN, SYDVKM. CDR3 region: CASSLIGGAGRNEKLFF. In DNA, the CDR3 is TGTGCCAGCAGTTTAATAGGGGGGGCAGGGCGTAATGAAAAACTGTTTTTT.

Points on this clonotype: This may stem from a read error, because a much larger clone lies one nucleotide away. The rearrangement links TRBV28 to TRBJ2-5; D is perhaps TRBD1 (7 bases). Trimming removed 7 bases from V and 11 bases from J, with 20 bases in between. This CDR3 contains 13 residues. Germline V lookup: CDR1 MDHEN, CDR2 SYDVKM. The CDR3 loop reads CASISTGRNEQYF. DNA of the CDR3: TGTGCCAGCATTTCGACAGGGAGGAATGAGCAGTACTTC.

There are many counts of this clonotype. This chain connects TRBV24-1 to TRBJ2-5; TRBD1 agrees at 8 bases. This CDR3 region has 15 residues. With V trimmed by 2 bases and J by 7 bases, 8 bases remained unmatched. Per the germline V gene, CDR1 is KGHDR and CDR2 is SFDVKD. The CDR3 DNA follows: TGTGCCACCAGTGATTCCGGACAGGGCGTGGGGACCCAGTACTTC. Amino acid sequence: CATSDSGQGVGTQYF.

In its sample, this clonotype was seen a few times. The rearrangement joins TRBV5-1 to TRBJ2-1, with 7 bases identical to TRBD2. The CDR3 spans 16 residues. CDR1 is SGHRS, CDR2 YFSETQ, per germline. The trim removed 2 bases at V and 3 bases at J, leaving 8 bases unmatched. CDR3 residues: CASSFREGDYYNEQFF. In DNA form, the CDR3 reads TGCGCCAGCAGCTTCAGGGAGGGAGACTACTACAATGAGCAGTTCTTC. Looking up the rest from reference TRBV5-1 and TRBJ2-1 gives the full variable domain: KAGVTQTPRYLIKTRGQQVTLSCSPISGHRSVSWYQQTPGQGLQFLFEYFSETQRNKGNFPGRFSGRQFSNSRSEMNVSTLELGDSALYLCASSFREGDYYNEQFFGPGTRLTVL.

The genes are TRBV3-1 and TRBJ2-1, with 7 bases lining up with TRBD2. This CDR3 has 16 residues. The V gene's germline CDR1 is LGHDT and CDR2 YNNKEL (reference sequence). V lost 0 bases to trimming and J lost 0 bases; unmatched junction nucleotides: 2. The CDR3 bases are TGTGCCAGCAGCCAAGATGGGGGGGGCTCCTACAATGAGCAGTTCTTC. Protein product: CASSQDGGGSYNEQFF.

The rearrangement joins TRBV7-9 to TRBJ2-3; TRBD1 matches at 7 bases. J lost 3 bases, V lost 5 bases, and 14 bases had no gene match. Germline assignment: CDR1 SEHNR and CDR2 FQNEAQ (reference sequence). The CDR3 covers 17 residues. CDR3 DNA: TGTGCCAGCAGCCCGACCCTGAGACAGGGTGGAACAGATACGCAGTATTTT. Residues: CASSPTLRQGGTDTQYF.

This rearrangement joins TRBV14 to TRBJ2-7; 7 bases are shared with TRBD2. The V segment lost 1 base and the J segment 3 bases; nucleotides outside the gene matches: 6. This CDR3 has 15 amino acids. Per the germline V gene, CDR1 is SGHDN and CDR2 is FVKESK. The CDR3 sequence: CASSQGAGGSYEQYF. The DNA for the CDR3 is TGTGCCAGCAGCCAAGGAGCAGGCGGGAGCTACGAGCAGTACTTC.

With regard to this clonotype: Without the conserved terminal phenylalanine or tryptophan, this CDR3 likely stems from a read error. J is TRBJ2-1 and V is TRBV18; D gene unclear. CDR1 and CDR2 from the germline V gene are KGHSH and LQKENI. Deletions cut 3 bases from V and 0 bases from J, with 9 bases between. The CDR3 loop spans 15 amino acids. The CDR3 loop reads CASSPSPRSYNEQFS. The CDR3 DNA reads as TGTGCCAGCTCACCTTCTCCCCGCTCCTACAATGAGCAGTTCTCC.